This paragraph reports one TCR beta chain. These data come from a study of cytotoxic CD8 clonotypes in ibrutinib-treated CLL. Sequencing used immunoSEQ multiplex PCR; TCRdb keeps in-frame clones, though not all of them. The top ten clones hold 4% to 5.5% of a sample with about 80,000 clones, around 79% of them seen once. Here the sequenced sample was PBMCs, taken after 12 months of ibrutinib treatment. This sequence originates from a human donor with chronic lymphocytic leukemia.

The CDR3 DNA reads TGTGCCAGCAGCCAATCCGGGGGTGGGGAAAAACTGTTTTTT. Protein product: CASSQSGGGEKLFF. The chain couples TRBV7-9 to TRBJ1-4; D may be TRBD1 (5 bases). Trimming took off 5 bases at V and 8 bases at J, with 15 bases between the two ends. Germline V gives CDR1 SEHNR, CDR2 FQNEAQ (reference sequence). The CDR3 spans 14 residues.